Detailed here is one TCR beta chain. The V end lost 11 bases, the J end lost 1 base, and 8 bases lay between the germline ends. This CDR3 contains 12 residues. Germline V gene sequence: CDR1 MDHEN, CDR2 SYDVKM. This specimen comes from a study of blood T cell repertoires in COVID-19. Study-wide context: Samples taken during acute and convalescent COVID-19 were collected in the United States, Italy and Spain.

Original handling: Reference gene primer amplification gave estimated nucleated cell counts. Clones were sequenced by immunoSEQ multiplex PCR, and TCRdb holds only the in-frame ones, with some missing. V, J and clone size derive from that table, while D and trimming were established from the DNA sequence. The table shows approximately 90,000 clones, with around nine tenths occurring only once. Sequencing was done on a sample of peripheral blood. The chain has TRBV28 and TRBJ2-2; D may be TRBD2 (5 bases). The TCR comes from a woman in her 70s with acute or convalescent COVID-19. The CDR3 region is CAGGGNTGELFF. DNA for the CDR3: TGTGCCGGTGGAGGGAACACCGGGGAGCTGTTTTTT.